The source of this T cell receptor (beta chain) is a study of blood T cell repertoires in COVID-19. Turning to the study itself: PBMCs, B-cell-depleted T cells, or T cells provided the cDNA or gDNA that made up the material.

Clones were read by immunoSEQ multiplex PCR, and TCRdb kept only the in-frame ones, dropping some. The sample consists of a few hundred thousand clones, about 90% of them appearing once. V lost 0 bases, J lost 4 bases, and 7 bases lay in between. Germline CDR1 is MNHNS and CDR2 is SASEGT. The CDR3 runs 13 residues. Participants, about 18 to 90 years old, spanned approximately 26 US areas. Membership in each cohort depended on participant-reported clinical history. What the recovered Cohort 3 donors had was two negative PCRs, clearance, or symptom resolution. The V call is TRBV6-1, the J call TRBJ2-7; D unclear. This TCR came from a woman in her 30s who had recovered from COVID-19. The sample taken for sequencing was PBMCs or T cells enriched from blood (not recorded which). The CDR3 is CASSEALRYEQYF. The CDR3 DNA sequence: TGTGCCAGCAGTGAAGCGCTTCGGTACGAGCAGTACTTC.